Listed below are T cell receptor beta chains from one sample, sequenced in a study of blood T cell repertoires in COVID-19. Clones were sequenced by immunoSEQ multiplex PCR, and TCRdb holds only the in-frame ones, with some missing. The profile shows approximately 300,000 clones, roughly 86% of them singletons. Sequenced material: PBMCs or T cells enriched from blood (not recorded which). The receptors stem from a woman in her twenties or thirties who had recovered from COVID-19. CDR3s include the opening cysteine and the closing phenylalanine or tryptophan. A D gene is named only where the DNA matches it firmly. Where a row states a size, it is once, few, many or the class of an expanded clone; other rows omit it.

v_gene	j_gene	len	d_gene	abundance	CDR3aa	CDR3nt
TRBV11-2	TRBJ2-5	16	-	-	CASSVGPGQGQETQYF	TGTGCCAGCAGCGTCGGCCCGGGACAAGGGCAAGAGACCCAGTACTTC
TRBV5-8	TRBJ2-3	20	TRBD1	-	CASSLGPGQGDILSTDTQYF	TGTGCCAGCAGCTTGGGGCCGGGACAGGGAGACATCCTAAGCACAGATACGCAGTATTTT
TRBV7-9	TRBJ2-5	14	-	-	CASSPPNSRETQYF	TGTGCCAGCAGCCCCCCAAATAGTCGGGAGACCCAGTACTTC
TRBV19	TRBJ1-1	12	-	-	CASRGKNTEAFF	TGTGCCAGTCGAGGCAAGAACACTGAAGCTTTCTTT
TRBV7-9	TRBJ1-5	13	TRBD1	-	CASSSQGDQPQHF	TGTGCCAGCAGCTCGCAGGGGGATCAGCCCCAGCATTTT
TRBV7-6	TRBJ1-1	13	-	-	CASAAGWNTEAFF	TGTGCCAGCGCGGCCGGGTGGAACACTGAAGCTTTCTTT
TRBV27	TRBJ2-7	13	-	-	CASKQGYSYEQYF	TGTGCCAGTAAACAGGGCTATTCCTACGAGCAGTACTTC
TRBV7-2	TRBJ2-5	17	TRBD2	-	CASSIALGTSGEKTQYF	TGTGCCAGCAGCATAGCTTTGGGGACTAGCGGGGAGAAGACCCAGTACTTC
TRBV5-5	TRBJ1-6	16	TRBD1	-	CASRQGGQEYNSPLHF	TGTGCCAGCAGGCAGGGGGGACAGGAGTATAATTCACCCCTCCACTTT
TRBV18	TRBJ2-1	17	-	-	CASSPLSDSRGYNEQFF	TGTGCCAGCTCACCTCTGTCGGACTCCCGGGGGTACAATGAGCAGTTCTTC
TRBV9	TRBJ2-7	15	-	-	CASSVNPDIRSEQYF	TGTGCCAGCAGCGTAAATCCGGACATCAGGAGCGAGCAGTACTTC
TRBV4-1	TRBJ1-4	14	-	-	CASSLRGGGEKLFF	TGCGCCAGCAGCCTAAGGGGAGGAGGTGAAAAACTGTTTTTT
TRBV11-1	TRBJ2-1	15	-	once	CASSYVGGEYNEQFF	TGTGCCAGCAGTTATGTAGGGGGGGAATACAATGAGCAGTTCTTC
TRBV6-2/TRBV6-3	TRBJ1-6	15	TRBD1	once	CASSSPHRGDSPLHF	TGTGCCAGCAGCTCCCCACACAGGGGGGATTCACCCCTCCACTTT
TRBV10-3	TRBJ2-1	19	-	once	CAIKKSQGTGFSSYNEQFF	TGTGCCATCAAGAAATCCCAGGGAACGGGCTTTAGCTCCTACAATGAGCAGTTCTTC
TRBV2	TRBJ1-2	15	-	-	CASSPGVAPSYGYTF	TGTGCCAGCAGTCCCGGGGTAGCCCCTAGTTATGGCTACACCTTC
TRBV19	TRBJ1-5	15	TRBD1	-	CASSRSGGRNQPQHF	TGTGCCAGTAGTAGGTCAGGGGGCCGCAATCAGCCCCAGCATTTT
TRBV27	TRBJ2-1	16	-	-	CASSFVGQTNRNEQFF	TGTGCCAGCAGTTTCGTAGGACAGACTAATAGGAATGAGCAGTTCTTC
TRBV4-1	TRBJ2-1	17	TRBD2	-	CASSHVGRKRGYNEQFF	TGCGCCAGCAGCCATGTGGGTCGTAAGCGGGGCTACAATGAGCAGTTCTTC
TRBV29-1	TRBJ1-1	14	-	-	CSVELAGDYTEAFF	TGCAGCGTTGAATTGGCAGGGGATTACACTGAAGCTTTCTTT
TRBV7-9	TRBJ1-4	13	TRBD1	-	CASSYTGVEKLFF	TGTGCCAGCAGCTATACAGGGGTCGAAAAACTGTTTTTT
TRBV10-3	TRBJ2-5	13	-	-	CAISDGGSETQYF	TGTGCCATCAGTGATGGGGGCTCAGAGACCCAGTACTTC